These 24 T cell receptor beta chains were all obtained from the same sample, sequenced in a study of blood T cell repertoires in COVID-19. Profiled with immunoSEQ multiplex PCR; TCRdb holds only in-frame clones, not every one. The data hold roughly 140,000 clones, with over 70% observed a single time. The sample taken for sequencing was PBMCs or T cells enriched from blood (not recorded which). These receptors all stem from a man aged 50-60 years in a cohort exposed to, infected with or recovered from COVID-19 (not recorded which).

V gene TRBV30 combines with J gene TRBJ1-2; a weak D match, TRBD1 (6 bases). V lost 2 bases and J lost 5, with 12 bases in between. Germline lookup yields CDR1 GTSNPN and CDR2 SVGIG (reference sequence). The CDR3 runs 13 residues. CDR3 in amino acids: CAWSSTGGYGYTF. CDR3 coding DNA: TGTGCCTGGAGTTCGACAGGAGGTTATGGCTACACCTTC.

CDR3 in DNA: TGCGCCAGCAGTGAGTACAGGGCCACTGAAGCTTTCTTT. Its translation: CASSEYRATEAFF. The chain employs TRBV10-2 and TRBJ1-1, with D possibly being TRBD1 (6 bases). Germline CDR1 WSHSY, CDR2 SAAADI. V dropped 1 base and J dropped 4 bases, with 7 bases sitting between them. There are 13 residues in the CDR3.

J is TRBJ2-7 and V is TRBV7-2; 7 bases agree with TRBD1. V lost 3 bases, J lost 3 bases, and 14 bases stayed unmatched. CDR1 and CDR2 from the germline V gene are SGHTA and FQGNSA. The CDR3 sequence is 17 residues long. Here the CDR3 reads CASSFSYSATGLYEQYF. The CDR3 region has the DNA TGTGCCAGCAGCTTTAGTTACTCAGCGACAGGGCTCTACGAGCAGTACTTC.

The chain links TRBV29-1 to TRBJ2-7; weak D call: TRBD1 (6 bases). The CDR3 is made up of 12 amino acids. V shed 1 base and J shed 5 bases, with 9 bases lying between them. Germline CDR1 is SQVTM and CDR2 is ANQGSEA. CDR3 amino acids: CSVEAQGHEQYF. DNA for the CDR3: TGCAGCGTTGAAGCACAGGGCCACGAGCAGTACTTC.

The V gene is TRBV29-1, the J gene TRBJ1-2; 8 bases are a match to TRBD1. V shed 1 base and J 6 bases; nucleotides not matched to a gene: 4. CDR3 length: 13 amino acids. Germline values: CDR1 SQVTM, CDR2 ANQGSEA. DNA of the CDR3: TGCAGCGTTGAAGGGGCAGGGGGCGATGGCTACACCTTC. Protein product: CSVEGAGGDGYTF.

CDR3 amino acids: CASSPRTGRYEQYF. In DNA form, the CDR3 reads TGCGCCAGCAGCCCTAGGACAGGGAGGTACGAGCAGTACTTC. The rearrangement joins TRBV5-1 to TRBJ2-7; 8 bases agree with TRBD1. The J segment lost 4 bases and the V segment lost 4 bases, leaving 7 bases of the junction unmatched. This CDR3 region has 14 residues. Germline CDR1 is SGHRS and CDR2 is YFSETQ.

The chain couples TRBV5-1 to TRBJ2-7; tentatively, D is TRBD2 (5 bases). Trimming removed 0 bases at V and 6 bases at J, with 13 bases between. CDR1 SGHRS and CDR2 YFSETQ come from the germline V gene. The CDR3 consists of 14 residues. The CDR3 loop is CASSLAQEASEQYF. The DNA of the CDR3 is TGCGCCAGCAGCTTGGCCCAGGAGGCTTCCGAGCAGTACTTC.

To note about this clone: The sample holds other DNA sequences that translate to the same CDR3. The chain combines TRBV3-1 (or the pseudogene TRBV3-2) with TRBJ2-1; 8 positions agree with TRBD2. The CDR3 length is 15 residues. CDR1 is LGHDT and CDR2 is YNNKEL in the germline V gene (reference sequence). Germline trimming cut 1 base from V and 4 bases from J; bases unmatched to any gene: 3. This CDR3 reads CASSQGAGGYNEQFF. In nucleotides, the CDR3 is TGTGCCAGCAGCCAAGGGGCGGGAGGTTACAATGAGCAGTTCTTC.

This chain connects TRBV14 to TRBJ2-1, with 8 bases lining up with TRBD2. The V segment lost 2 bases and the J segment 4 bases; nucleotides outside the gene matches: 7. The CDR3 has 16 amino acids. The V gene's germline CDR1 is SGHDN and CDR2 FVKESK. The CDR3 protein is CASSQPRGGSYNEQFF. CDR3 DNA sequence: TGTGCCAGCAGCCAACCACGGGGGGGCTCGTACAATGAGCAGTTCTTC.

The chain is built from TRBV27 and TRBJ1-5; 7 nucleotides align to TRBD1. V gave up 2 bases and J gave up 4 bases; unmatched junction bases: 5. Germline CDR1 is MNHEY and CDR2 is SMNVEV (reference sequence). CDR3 length: 15 amino acids. CDR3 residues: CASSLDRASNQPQHF. In DNA form, the CDR3 reads TGTGCCAGCAGTTTAGACAGGGCCTCTAATCAGCCCCAGCATTTT.

The chain combines TRBV5-6 with TRBJ1-1; TRBD1 is a possible D gene (5 bases). The germline V gene has CDR1 SGHDT and CDR2 YYEEEE. There are 15 residues in the CDR3. The germline V and J ends were trimmed by 0 bases and 6 bases, with 15 bases remaining between them. The CDR3, as DNA: TGTGCCAGCAGCTTGGCCGGCAGGGCGGGAGCTGAAGCTTTCTTT. It yields the protein CASSLAGRAGAEAFF.

The table lists this clone with a count of one. The chain uses TRBV19 and TRBJ2-3; D may be TRBD1 (7 bases). Trimming shortened V by 8 bases and J by 3 bases, and 15 bases separated the two germline ends. The germline gives CDR1 LNHDA, CDR2 SQIVND (reference sequence). The CDR3 has 14 residues. The CDR3 DNA sequence: TGTGCCAGTGCCGTGGCAGGGGGGACAGATACGCAGTATTTT. Its protein product is CASAVAGGTDTQYF.

This clone has only one observation. The chain combines TRBV23-1 with TRBJ1-5; 7 positions match TRBD1. TRBV23-1 is recorded as an ORF, its role being uncertain. The CDR3 runs to 13 residues. The trim removed 8 bases at V and 9 bases at J, leaving 10 bases unmatched. CDR3: CASLRTGAGPQHF. The CDR3 DNA follows: TGCGCCAGCCTCCGAACAGGGGCCGGGCCCCAGCATTTT.

This clone was seen a single time. The chain combines TRBV21-1 with TRBJ2-2; the D call in the table, TRBD1, was not verified against the DNA. TRBV21-1 is marked as a pseudogene. There are 14 residues in the CDR3. Here the CDR3 DNA reads TGTGCCCGTACACGACAGGGTAACACCGGGGAGCTGTTTTTT. As protein: CARTRQGNTGELFF.

The rearrangement uses TRBV29-1 and TRBJ1-1, with D possibly TRBD1 on 6 matching bases. The V gene's germline CDR1 is SQVTM and CDR2 ANQGSEA. V lost 7 bases and J 5 bases, leaving 20 bases between the germline ends. CDR3 size: 14 residues. CDR3 region: CSEVGATGQTEAFF. DNA for the CDR3: TGCAGCGAGGTGGGGGCGACCGGGCAAACTGAAGCTTTCTTT.

DNA for the CDR3: TGTGCCAGTAGTATCAGGGATAATTCACCCCTCCACTTT. Amino acids: CASSIRDNSPLHF. The chain uses TRBV19 and TRBJ1-6, with D possibly matching TRBD1 (5 bases). V lost 3 bases to trimming and J lost 5 bases, with 5 bases between them. CDR3 length: 13 residues. Germline loops: CDR1 LNHDA, CDR2 SQIVND (reference sequence). Filled out from reference TRBV19 and TRBJ1-6, the complete variable domain reads DGGITQSPKYLFRKEGQNVTLSCEQNLNHDAMYWYRQDPGQGLRLIYYSQIVNDFQKGDIAEGYSVSREKKESFPLTVTSAQKNPTAFYLCASSIRDNSPLHFGNGTRLTVT.

This chain joins TRBV6-5 and TRBJ2-2, with D perhaps TRBD1 (5 bases). CDR1 and CDR2 (germline): MNHEY, SVGAGI. CDR3 length: 13 residues. V was shortened by 2 bases and J by 6 bases, with 7 bases between the two germline ends. The CDR3: CASSYGAPGELFF. The DNA of the CDR3 is TGTGCCAGCAGTTACGGGGCCCCCGGGGAGCTGTTTTTT.

The chain couples TRBV30 to TRBJ1-3, with D perhaps matching TRBD1 (6 bases). The CDR3 loop spans 14 amino acids. The V gene's germline CDR1 is GTSNPN and CDR2 SVGIG (reference sequence). Between the trimmed V and J ends, which lost 2 bases and 0 bases, there was a span of 8 bases. CDR3: CAWSRQVSGNTIYF. The CDR3 DNA reads TGTGCCTGGAGTCGACAGGTCTCTGGAAACACCATATATTTT.

This clone was counted a single time. The V call is TRBV5-1, the J call TRBJ2-7, with 13 bases aligning to TRBD2. With V trimmed by 3 bases and J by 5 bases, 5 bases remained unmatched. Germline loops: CDR1 SGHRS, CDR2 YFSETQ. The CDR3 has 15 amino acids. The CDR3, as DNA: TGCGCCAGCAGCTGGGGGACTAGCGGGATCCACGAGCAGTACTTC. Protein: CASSWGTSGIHEQYF.

V usage is TRBV18 and J usage is TRBJ2-2, with D perhaps TRBD1 (6 bases). CDR3 length: 17 residues. The V gene's germline CDR1 is KGHSH and CDR2 LQKENI. V lost 0 bases to trimming and J lost 6 bases, with 17 bases between them. CDR3 region: CASSPPNPGRGPGELFF. The CDR3 DNA reads TGTGCCAGCTCACCACCGAACCCAGGCAGGGGACCCGGGGAGCTGTTTTTT.

This clone has only one observation. The rearrangement uses TRBV27 and TRBJ2-3; TRBD2 matches at 11 bases. CDR1 MNHEY and CDR2 SMNVEV come from the germline V gene (reference sequence). J was trimmed by 0 bases and V by 4 bases; bases with no gene match: 3. This CDR3 is 16 amino acids long. Here the CDR3 reads CASSSWTSGSTDTQYF. The CDR3 nucleotides read TGTGCCAGCAGTTCGTGGACTAGCGGGAGCACAGATACGCAGTATTTT.

The chain couples TRBV10-1 to TRBJ2-7, with 9 bases identical to TRBD1. The germline V gene has CDR1 WNHNN and CDR2 SYGVQD (reference sequence). The CDR3 has 14 amino acids. Trimming cost V 2 bases and J 5 bases; bases outside gene matches: 4. CDR3 amino acids: CASSEDRGFHEQYF. The CDR3 coding sequence is TGCGCCAGCAGTGAGGACAGGGGGTTCCACGAGCAGTACTTC.

This chain joins TRBV4-1 and TRBJ2-2, with 8 bases lining up with TRBD1. Germline V CDR1 and CDR2: MGHRA, YSYEKL. This CDR3 has 15 residues. Trimming took 1 base from V and 5 from J; bases not matched to a gene: 3. The CDR3: CASSQARGRTGELFF. CDR3 in DNA: TGCGCCAGCAGCCAAGCCAGGGGGCGAACCGGGGAGCTGTTTTTT.

The genes are TRBV10-3 and TRBJ1-4, with D possibly TRBD1 on 5 matching bases. Germline V gives CDR1 ENHRY, CDR2 SYGVKD. The CDR3 consists of 15 residues. The V gene lost 5 bases and the J gene lost 8 bases, with 18 bases spanning the gap. CDR3 in DNA: TGTGCCATCAGTCGGTCTCTGGGGCAGGACGAAAAACTGTTTTTT. Amino acid sequence: CAISRSLGQDEKLFF.